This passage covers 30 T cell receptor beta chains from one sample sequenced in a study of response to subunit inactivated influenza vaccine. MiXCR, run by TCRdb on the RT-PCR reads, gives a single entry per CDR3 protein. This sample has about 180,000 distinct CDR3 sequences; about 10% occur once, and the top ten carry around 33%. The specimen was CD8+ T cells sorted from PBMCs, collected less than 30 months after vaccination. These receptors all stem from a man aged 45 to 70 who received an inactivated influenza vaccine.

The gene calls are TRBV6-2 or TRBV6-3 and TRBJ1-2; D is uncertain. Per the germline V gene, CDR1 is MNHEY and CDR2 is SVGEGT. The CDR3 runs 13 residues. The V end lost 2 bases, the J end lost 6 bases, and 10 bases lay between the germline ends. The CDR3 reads CASSYAPLDGYTF. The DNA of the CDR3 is TGTGCCAGCAGTTACGCCCCCTTAGATGGCTACACCTTC.

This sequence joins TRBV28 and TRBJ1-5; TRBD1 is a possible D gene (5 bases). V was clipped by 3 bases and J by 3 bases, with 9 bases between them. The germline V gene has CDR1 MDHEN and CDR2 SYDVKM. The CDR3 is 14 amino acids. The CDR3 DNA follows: TGTGCCAGCAGTTTGCCGACAGCCAATCAGCCCCAGCATTTT. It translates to CASSLPTANQPQHF.

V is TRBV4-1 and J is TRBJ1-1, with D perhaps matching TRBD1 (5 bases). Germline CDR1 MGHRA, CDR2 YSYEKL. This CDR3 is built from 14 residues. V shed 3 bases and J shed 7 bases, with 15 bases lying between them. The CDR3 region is CASSHPTRDFEAFF. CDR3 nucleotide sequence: TGCGCCAGCAGCCATCCAACCAGGGATTTTGAAGCTTTCTTT.

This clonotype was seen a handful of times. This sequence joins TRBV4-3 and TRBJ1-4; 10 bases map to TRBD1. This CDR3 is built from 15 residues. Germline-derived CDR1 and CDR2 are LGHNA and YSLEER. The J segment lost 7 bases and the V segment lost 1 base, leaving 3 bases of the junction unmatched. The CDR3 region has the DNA TGCGCCAGCAGCCAAGCGACAGGGGGCGGTGAAAAACTGTTTTTT. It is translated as CASSQATGGGEKLFF.

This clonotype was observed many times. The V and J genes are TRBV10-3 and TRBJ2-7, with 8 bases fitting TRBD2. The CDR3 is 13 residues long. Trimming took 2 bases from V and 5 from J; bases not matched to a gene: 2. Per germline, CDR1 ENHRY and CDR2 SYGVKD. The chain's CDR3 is CAISEVLADEQYF. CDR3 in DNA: TGTGCCATCAGTGAGGTACTAGCGGACGAGCAGTACTTC.

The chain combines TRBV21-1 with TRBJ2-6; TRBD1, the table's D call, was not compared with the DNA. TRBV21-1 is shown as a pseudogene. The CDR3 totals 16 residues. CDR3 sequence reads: CASSTPGSSGANVLTF. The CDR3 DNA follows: TGTGCCAGCAGCACCCCGGGCAGCTCTGGGGCCAACGTCCTGACTTTC.

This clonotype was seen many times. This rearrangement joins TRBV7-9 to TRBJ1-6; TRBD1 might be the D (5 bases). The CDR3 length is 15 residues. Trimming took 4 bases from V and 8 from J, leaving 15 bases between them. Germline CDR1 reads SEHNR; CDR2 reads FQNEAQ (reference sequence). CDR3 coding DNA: TGTGCCAGCAGCTCCCCCAGGGTCAGTCATTCACCCCTCCACTTT. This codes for CASSSPRVSHSPLHF.

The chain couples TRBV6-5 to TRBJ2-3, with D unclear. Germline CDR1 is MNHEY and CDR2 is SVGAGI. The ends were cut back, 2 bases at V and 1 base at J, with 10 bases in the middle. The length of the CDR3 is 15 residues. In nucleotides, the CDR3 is TGTGCCAGCAGTTACGGTAACAGAGGCACAGATACGCAGTATTTT. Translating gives CASSYGNRGTDTQYF.

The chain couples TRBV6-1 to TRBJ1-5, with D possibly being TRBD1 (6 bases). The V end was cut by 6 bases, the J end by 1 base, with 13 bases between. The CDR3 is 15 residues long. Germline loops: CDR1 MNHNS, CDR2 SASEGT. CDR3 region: CASSPSGESNQPQHF. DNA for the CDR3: TGTGCCAGCAGCCCATCAGGGGAAAGCAATCAGCCCCAGCATTTT.

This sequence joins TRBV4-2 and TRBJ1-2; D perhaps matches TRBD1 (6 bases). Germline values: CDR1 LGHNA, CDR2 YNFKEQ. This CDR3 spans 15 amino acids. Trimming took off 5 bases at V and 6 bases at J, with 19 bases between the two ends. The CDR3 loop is CASSLGAGAIDGYTF. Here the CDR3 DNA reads TGTGCCAGCAGCTTGGGGGCAGGGGCGATCGATGGCTACACCTTC.

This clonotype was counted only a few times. For the CDR3, the DNA is TGTGCCAGCAGTTTAATGGCGGGAGGGAGAGGAGAGCAGTTCTTC. This sequence encodes CASSLMAGGRGEQFF. The chain couples TRBV28 to TRBJ2-1, with TRBD2 matching over 9 bases. Germline CDR1 MDHEN, CDR2 SYDVKM. This CDR3 is built from 15 residues. With V trimmed by 2 bases and J by 10 bases, 9 bases remained unmatched.

The CDR3 nucleotides are TGCAGCGTTGTTAGGACTACTGTCCGTGGAAGCTCCTACAATGAGCAGTTCTTC. Its protein product is CSVVRTTVRGSSYNEQFF. The chain carries TRBV29-1 and TRBJ2-1; D possibly corresponds to TRBD2 (6 bases). From germline, CDR1 is SQVTM and CDR2 ANQGSEA. Trimming left V 4 bases short and J 0 bases short, with 22 bases between. This CDR3 contains 18 residues.

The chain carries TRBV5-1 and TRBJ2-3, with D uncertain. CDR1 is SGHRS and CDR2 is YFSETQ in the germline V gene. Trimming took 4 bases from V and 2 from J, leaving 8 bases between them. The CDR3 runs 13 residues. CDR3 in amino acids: CASSADPTDTQYF. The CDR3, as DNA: TGCGCCAGCAGCGCTGACCCCACAGATACGCAGTATTTT.

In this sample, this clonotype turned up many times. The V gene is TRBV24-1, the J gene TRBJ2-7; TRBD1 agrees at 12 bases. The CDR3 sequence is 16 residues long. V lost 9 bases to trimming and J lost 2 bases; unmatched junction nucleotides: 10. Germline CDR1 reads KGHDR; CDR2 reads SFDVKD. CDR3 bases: TGTGCCACCCCGGGGGGGACAGGGGGCTTCGCCTACGAGCAGTACTTC. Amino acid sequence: CATPGGTGGFAYEQYF.

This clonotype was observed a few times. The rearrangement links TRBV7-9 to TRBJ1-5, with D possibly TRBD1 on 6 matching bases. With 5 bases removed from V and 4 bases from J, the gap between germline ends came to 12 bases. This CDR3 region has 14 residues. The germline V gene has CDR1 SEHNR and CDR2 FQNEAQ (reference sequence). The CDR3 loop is CASSMDSLNQPQHF. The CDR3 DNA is TGTGCCAGCAGCATGGACAGTCTTAATCAGCCCCAGCATTTT. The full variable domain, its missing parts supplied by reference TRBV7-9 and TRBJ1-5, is DTGVSQNPRHKITKRGQNVTFRCDPISEHNRLYWYRQTLGQGPEFLTYFQNEAQLEKSRLLSDRFSAERPKGSFSTLEIQRTEQGDSAMYLCASSMDSLNQPQHFGDGTRLSIL.

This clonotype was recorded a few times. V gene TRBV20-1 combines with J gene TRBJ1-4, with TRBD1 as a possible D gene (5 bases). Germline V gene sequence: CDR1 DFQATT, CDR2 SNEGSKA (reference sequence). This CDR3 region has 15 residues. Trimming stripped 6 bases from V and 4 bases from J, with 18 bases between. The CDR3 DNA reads TGCAGTGCCCATGGGGGGACCCCTATTAATGAAAAACTGTTTTTT. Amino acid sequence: CSAHGGTPINEKLFF.

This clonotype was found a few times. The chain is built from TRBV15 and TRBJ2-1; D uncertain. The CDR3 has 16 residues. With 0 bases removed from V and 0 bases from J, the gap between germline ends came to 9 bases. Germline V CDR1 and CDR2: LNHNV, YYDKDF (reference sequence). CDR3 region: CATSRDGVTSYNEQFF. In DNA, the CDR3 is TGTGCCACCAGCAGAGATGGGGTAACCTCCTACAATGAGCAGTTCTTC.

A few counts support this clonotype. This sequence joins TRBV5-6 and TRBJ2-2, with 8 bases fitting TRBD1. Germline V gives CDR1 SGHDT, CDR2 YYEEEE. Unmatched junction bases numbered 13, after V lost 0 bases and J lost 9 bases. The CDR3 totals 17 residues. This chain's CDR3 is CASSLGDRGPTSRELFF. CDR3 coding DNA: TGTGCCAGCAGCTTGGGCGACAGGGGCCCGACTTCCAGGGAGCTGTTTTTT.

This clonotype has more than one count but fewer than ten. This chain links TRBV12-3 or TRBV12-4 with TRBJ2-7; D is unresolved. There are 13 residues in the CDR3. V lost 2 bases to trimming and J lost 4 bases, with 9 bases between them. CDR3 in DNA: TGTGCCAGCAGTTTAACCTTTCAATACGAGCAGTACTTC. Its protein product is CASSLTFQYEQYF.

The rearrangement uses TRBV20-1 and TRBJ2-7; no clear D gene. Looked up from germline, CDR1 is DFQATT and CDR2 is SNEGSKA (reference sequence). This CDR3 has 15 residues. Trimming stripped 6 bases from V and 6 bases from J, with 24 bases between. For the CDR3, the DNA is TGCAGTGCGCCTCCAACTATCGACCTGGTTGGCGAGCAGTACTTC. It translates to CSAPPTIDLVGEQYF.

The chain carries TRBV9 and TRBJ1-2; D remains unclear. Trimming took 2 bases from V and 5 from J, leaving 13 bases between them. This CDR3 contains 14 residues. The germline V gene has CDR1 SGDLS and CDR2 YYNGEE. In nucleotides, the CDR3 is TGTGCCAGCAGCGTTGGACGTGAGACTTATGGCTACACCTTC. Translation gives CASSVGRETYGYTF.

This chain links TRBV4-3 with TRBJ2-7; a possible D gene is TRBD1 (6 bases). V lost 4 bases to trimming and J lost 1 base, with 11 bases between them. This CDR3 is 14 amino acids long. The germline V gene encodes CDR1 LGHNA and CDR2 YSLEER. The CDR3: CASSPKTGSYEQYF. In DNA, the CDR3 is TGCGCCAGCAGCCCCAAGACAGGTTCCTACGAGCAGTACTTC.

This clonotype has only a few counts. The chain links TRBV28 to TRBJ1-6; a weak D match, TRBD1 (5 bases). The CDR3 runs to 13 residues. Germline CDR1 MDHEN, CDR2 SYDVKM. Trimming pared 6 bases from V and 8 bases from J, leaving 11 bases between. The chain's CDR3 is CASSPGTDSPLHF. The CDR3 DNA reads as TGTGCCAGCAGCCCGGGGACGGATTCACCCCTCCACTTT.

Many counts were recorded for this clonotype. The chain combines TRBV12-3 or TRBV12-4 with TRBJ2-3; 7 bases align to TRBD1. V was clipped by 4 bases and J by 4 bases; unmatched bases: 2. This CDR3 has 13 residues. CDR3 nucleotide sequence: TGTGCCAGCAGTTCAGGGGGTGCAGATACGCAGTATTTT. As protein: CASSSGGADTQYF.

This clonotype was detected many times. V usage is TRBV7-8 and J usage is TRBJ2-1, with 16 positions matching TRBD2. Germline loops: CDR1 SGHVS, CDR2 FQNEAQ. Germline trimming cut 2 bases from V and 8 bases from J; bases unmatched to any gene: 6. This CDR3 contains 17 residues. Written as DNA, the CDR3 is TGTGCCAGCAGCTTATGGGGACTAGCGGGGGGGCAGTATGAGCAGTTCTTC. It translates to CASSLWGLAGGQYEQFF.

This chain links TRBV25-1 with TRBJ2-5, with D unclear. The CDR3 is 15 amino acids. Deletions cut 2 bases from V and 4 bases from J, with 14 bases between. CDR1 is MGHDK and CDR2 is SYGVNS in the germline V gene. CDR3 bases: TGTGCCAGCAGTGAAATGGCCCGCTGGGGAGAGACCCAGTACTTC. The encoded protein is CASSEMARWGETQYF.

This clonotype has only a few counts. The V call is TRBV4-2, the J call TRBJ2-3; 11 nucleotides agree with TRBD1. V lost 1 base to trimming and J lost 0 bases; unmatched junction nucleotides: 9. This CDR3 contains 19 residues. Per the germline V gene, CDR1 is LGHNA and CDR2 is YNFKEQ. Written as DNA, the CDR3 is TGTGCCAGCAGCCAAGGGTGGACAGGGGGCGTCCCGAGCACAGATACGCAGTATTTT. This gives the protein CASSQGWTGGVPSTDTQYF.

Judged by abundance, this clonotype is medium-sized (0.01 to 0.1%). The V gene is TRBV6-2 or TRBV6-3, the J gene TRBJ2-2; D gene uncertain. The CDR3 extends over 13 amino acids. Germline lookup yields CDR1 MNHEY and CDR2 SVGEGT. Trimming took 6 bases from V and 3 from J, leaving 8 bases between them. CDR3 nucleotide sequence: TGTGCCAGCAGCACGACTTACACCGGGGAGCTGTTTTTT. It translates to CASSTTYTGELFF.

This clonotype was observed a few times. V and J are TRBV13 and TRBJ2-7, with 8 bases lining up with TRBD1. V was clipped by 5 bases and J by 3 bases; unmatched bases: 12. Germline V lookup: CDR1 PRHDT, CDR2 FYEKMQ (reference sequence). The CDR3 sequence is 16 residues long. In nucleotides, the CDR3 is TGTGCCAGCAGCCTCCTTCGGCCAGGGGGCTTCTACGAGCAGTACTTC. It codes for CASSLLRPGGFYEQYF.

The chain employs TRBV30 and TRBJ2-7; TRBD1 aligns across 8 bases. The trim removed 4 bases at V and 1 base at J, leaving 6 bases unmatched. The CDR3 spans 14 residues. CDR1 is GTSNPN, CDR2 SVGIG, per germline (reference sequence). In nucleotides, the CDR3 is TGTGCCTGGACCCCGGACAGGGCGTCCTACGAGCAGTACTTC. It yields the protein CAWTPDRASYEQYF.